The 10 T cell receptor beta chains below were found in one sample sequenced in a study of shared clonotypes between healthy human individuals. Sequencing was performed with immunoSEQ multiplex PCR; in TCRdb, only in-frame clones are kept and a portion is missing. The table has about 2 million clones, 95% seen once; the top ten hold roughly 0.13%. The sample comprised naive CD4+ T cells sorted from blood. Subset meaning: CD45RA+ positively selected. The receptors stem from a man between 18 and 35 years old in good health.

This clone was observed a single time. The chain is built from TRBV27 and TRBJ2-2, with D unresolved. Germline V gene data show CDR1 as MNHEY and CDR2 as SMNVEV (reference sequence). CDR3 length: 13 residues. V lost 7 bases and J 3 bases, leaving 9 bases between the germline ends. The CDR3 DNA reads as TGTGCCAGCAATGACGGATACACCGGGGAGCTGTTTTTT. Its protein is CASNDGYTGELFF.

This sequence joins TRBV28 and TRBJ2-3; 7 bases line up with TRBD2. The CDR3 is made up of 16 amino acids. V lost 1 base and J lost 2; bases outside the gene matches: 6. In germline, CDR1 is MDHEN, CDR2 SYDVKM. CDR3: CASSLSAGEYTDTQYF. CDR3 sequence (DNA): TGTGCCAGCAGTTTATCGGCGGGGGAGTACACAGATACGCAGTATTTT.

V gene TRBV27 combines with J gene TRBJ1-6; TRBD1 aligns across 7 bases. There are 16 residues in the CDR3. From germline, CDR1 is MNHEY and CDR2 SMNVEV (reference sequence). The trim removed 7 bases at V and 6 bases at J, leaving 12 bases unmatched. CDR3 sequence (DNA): TGTGCCAGCACCGAAGGGACAGTAGGGGCTAATTCACCCCTCCACTTT. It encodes CASTEGTVGANSPLHF.

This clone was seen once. The CDR3 nucleotides read TGTGCCAGCAGAACCGGGACAGGGGGCGACGAGCAGTACTTC. This codes for CASRTGTGGDEQYF. This sequence joins TRBV6-1 and TRBJ2-7; TRBD1 matches 12 bases. Germline assignment: CDR1 MNHNS and CDR2 SASEGT. The CDR3 has 14 residues. The trim removed 6 bases at V and 5 bases at J, leaving 5 bases unmatched.

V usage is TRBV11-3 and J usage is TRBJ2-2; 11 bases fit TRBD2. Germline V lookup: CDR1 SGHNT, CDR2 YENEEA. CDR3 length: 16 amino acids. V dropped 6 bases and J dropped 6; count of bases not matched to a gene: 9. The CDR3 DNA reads TGTGCCAGCAGGAGGCTAGCGGGAGGAGTCGCCGGGGAGCTGTTTTTT. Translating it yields CASRRLAGGVAGELFF.

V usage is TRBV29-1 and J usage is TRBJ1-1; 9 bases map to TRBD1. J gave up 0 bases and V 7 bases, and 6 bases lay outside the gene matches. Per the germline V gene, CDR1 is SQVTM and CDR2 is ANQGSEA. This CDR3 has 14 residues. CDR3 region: CSATGQGLNTEAFF. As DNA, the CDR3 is TGCAGCGCTACGGGACAGGGTTTGAACACTGAAGCTTTCTTT.

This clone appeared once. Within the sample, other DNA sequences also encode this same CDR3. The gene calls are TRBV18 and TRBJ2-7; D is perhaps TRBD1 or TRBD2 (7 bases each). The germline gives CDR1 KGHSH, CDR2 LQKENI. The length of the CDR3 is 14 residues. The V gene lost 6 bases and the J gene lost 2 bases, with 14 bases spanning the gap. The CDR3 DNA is TGTGCCAGCTCGCCGCAGGGGGGGACCTACGAGCAGTACTTC. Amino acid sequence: CASSPQGGTYEQYF.

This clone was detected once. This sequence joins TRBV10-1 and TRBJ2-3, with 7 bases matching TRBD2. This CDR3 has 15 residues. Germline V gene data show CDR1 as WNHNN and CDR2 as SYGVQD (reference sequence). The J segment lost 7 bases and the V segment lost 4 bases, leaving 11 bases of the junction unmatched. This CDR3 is CASSGSQRGVYTQYF. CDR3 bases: TGCGCCAGCAGTGGATCTCAACGGGGGGTATATACGCAGTATTTT.

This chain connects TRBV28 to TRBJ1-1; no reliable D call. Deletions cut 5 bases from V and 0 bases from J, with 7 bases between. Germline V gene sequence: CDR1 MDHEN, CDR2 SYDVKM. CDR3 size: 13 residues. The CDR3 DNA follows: TGTGCCAGCAGTGCTCGGGTGAACACTGAAGCTTTCTTT. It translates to CASSARVNTEAFF. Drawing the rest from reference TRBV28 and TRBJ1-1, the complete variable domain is DVKVTQSSRYLVKRTGEKVFLECVQDMDHENMFWYRQDPGLGLRLIYFSYDVKMKEKGDIPEGYSVSREKKERFSLILESASTNQTSMYLCASSARVNTEAFFGQGTRLTVV.

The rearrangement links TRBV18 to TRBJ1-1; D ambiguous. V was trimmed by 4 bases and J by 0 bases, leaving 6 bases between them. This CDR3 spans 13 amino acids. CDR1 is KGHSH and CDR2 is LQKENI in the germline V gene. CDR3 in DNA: TGTGCCAGCTCACTTACTTTGAACACTGAAGCTTTCTTT. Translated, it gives CASSLTLNTEAFF.